The rows below give T cell receptor beta chains drawn from one sample of a study of T cell responses to AZD1222 COVID-19 vaccine. Clones were read by immunoSEQ multiplex PCR, and TCRdb kept only the in-frame ones, dropping some. The repertoire holds 100,000 or so clones, with around 84% as singletons. The sample consisted of peripheral blood, taken on day 0 of AZD1222 vaccination. The receptors shown here come from an adult in good health. Each CDR3 is given with its conserved first and last residue. D genes are given only for firm matches. Some rows mark clone size as missing; the rest say once, few, many or name a class of expanded clone.

v_gene	d_gene	abundance	j_gene	CDR3nt	CDR3aa
TRBV28	NA	NA	TRBJ1-5	TGTGCCAGCAGTTTAGGAGGGTTAGTTCAGCCCCAGCATTTT	CASSLGGLVQPQHF
TRBV5-8	NA	NA	TRBJ1-2	TGTGCCAGCAGCCGGTCGGGCTATGGCTACACCTTC	CASSRSGYGYTF
TRBV5-6	TRBD1	NA	TRBJ1-2	TGTGCCAGCAGCTTGGAGGAGGGGACAGGGGATCCAGATAGGTATGGCTACACCTTC	CASSLEEGTGDPDRYGYTF
TRBV12-3/TRBV12-4	NA	NA	TRBJ1-2	TGTGCCAGCACACCGAACCTTAACTATGGCTACACCTTC	CASTPNLNYGYTF
TRBV29-1	TRBD2	NA	TRBJ2-1	TGCACCCTAAGGGCTAGCGGGAGGAATGAGCAGTTCTTC	CTLRASGRNEQFF
TRBV30	NA	NA	TRBJ1-5	TGTGCCTGGAGAGGGGATATCAATCAGCCCCAGCATTTT	CAWRGDINQPQHF
TRBV19	NA	once	TRBJ2-7	TGTGCCAGTAGTATAGGATTCGAGTTGGGCGAGCAGTACTTC	CASSIGFELGEQYF
TRBV7-9	TRBD1	NA	TRBJ1-4	TGTGCCAGCAGCTCGCAGGGGGGGATTGAAAAACTGTTTTTT	CASSSQGGIEKLFF
TRBV9	TRBD1	few	TRBJ2-5	TGTGCCAGCAGCCCCTCGACAGGGATCGGGGAGACCCAGTACTTC	CASSPSTGIGETQYF
TRBV19	TRBD1	NA	TRBJ1-2	TGTGCCAGTAGTCCACAGGGGAACTATGGCTACACCTTC	CASSPQGNYGYTF
TRBV28	NA	once	TRBJ1-6	TGTGCCAGCAGTACCGGCCGGGGGTTAAGCTCCTATAATTCACCCCTCCACTTT	CASSTGRGLSSYNSPLHF
TRBV6-2/TRBV6-3	TRBD2	once	TRBJ2-7	TGTGCCAGCAGTTACAAACTGACTAGCGGGAGCGACCTCTCCTACGAGCAGTACTTC	CASSYKLTSGSDLSYEQYF
TRBV29-1	NA	few	TRBJ1-2	TGCAGCGGCGGGACGGTACTGAGCTACACCTTC	CSGGTVLSYTF